Presented here are 27 T cell receptor beta chains from one specimen sequenced in a study of blood T cell repertoires in COVID-19. The assay was immunoSEQ multiplex PCR, and TCRdb's table has in-frame clones only and misses some. The data show roughly 150,000 clones, roughly 85% seen once. Sample: PBMCs or T cells enriched from blood (not recorded which). These receptor sequences come from a man over 45 who had recovered from COVID-19.

V gene TRBV5-4 combines with J gene TRBJ2-7; 9 positions match TRBD1. The CDR3 loop spans 14 amino acids. Germline V gene lookup returns CDR1 SGHNT and CDR2 YYREEE (reference sequence). V shed 0 bases, J shed 3 bases, and the junction held 1 base outside the gene matches. This CDR3 reads CASSLVDRGYEQYF. The CDR3 DNA reads TGTGCCAGCAGCTTGGTGGACAGGGGCTACGAGCAGTACTTC.

The chain is built from TRBV18 and TRBJ1-1, with a weak D call TRBD1 (6 bases). The CDR3 has 14 amino acids. Trimming removed 7 bases at V and 0 bases at J, with 12 bases between. Per the germline V gene, CDR1 is KGHSH and CDR2 is LQKENI. CDR3: CASFAPGVNTEAFF. The CDR3 nucleotides are TGTGCCAGCTTTGCACCAGGGGTGAACACTGAAGCTTTCTTT. The full variable domain, with the rest looked up from reference TRBV18 and TRBJ1-1, is NAGVMQNPRHLVRRRGQEARLRCSPMKGHSHVYWYRQLPEEGLKFMVYLQKENIIDESGMPKERFSAEFPKEGPSILRIQQVVRGDSAAYFCASFAPGVNTEAFFGQGTRLTVV.

V is TRBV6-5 and J is TRBJ2-7, with D maybe TRBD2 (5 bases). The CDR3 length is 12 residues. Germline loops: CDR1 MNHEY, CDR2 SVGAGI. V was clipped by 4 bases and J by 4 bases, with 8 bases between them. CDR3 nucleotide sequence: TGTGCCAGCAGTTCCACGGGGTACGAGCAGTACTTC. Protein: CASSSTGYEQYF.

V gene TRBV2 combines with J gene TRBJ1-2; possibly TRBD1 for D (6 bases). CDR3 length: 14 residues. Trimming removed 6 bases from V and 2 bases from J, with 13 bases in between. Looked up from germline, CDR1 is SNHLY and CDR2 is FYNNEI. As DNA, the CDR3 is TGTGCCAGCAGCCTACAGGGCTCCAACTATGGCTACACCTTC. Protein sequence: CASSLQGSNYGYTF.

The chain links TRBV18 to TRBJ1-2, with D tentatively TRBD1 (5 bases). There are 15 residues in the CDR3. The V end was cut by 0 bases, the J end by 8 bases, with 16 bases between. The germline V gene has CDR1 KGHSH and CDR2 LQKENI. CDR3 DNA sequence: TGTGCCAGCTCACCACCGAGAGAACAGGTTTGGGGCTACACCTTC. Its translation is CASSPPREQVWGYTF.

The J gene is TRBJ2-1, the V gene TRBV9; 7 bases fit TRBD2. Unmatched junction bases numbered 3, after V lost 0 bases and J lost 3 bases. Germline V CDR1 and CDR2: SGDLS, YYNGEE. This CDR3 comprises 15 residues. The CDR3: CASSVAERGYNEQFF. For the CDR3, the DNA is TGTGCCAGCAGCGTAGCAGAGCGGGGCTACAATGAGCAGTTCTTC. Looking up the rest from reference TRBV9 and TRBJ2-1 gives the full variable domain: DSGVTQTPKHLITATGQRVTLRCSPRSGDLSVYWYQQSLDQGLQFLIQYYNGEERAKGNILERFSAQQFPDLHSELNLSSLELGDSALYFCASSVAERGYNEQFFGPGTRLTVL.

The rearrangement uses TRBV6-4 and TRBJ1-5; tentative D call: TRBD1 (5 bases). The CDR3 runs to 13 residues. Trimming removed 3 bases from V and 7 bases from J, with 10 bases in between. CDR1 MRHNA and CDR2 SNTAGT come from the germline V gene. In DNA form, the CDR3 reads TGTGCCAGCAGTGAACAATGGGGCCAGCCCCAGCATTTT. This sequence encodes CASSEQWGQPQHF.

This chain connects TRBV6-4 to TRBJ2-2; TRBD1 is a possible D gene (6 bases). The CDR3 sequence is 14 residues long. Trimming removed 5 bases from V and 3 bases from J, with 10 bases in between. The germline gives CDR1 MRHNA, CDR2 SNTAGT. The CDR3 here is CASSSTGDTGELFF. The DNA for the CDR3 is TGTGCCAGCAGTTCGACAGGAGACACCGGGGAGCTGTTTTTT.

V gene TRBV5-1 combines with J gene TRBJ2-7; TRBD1 matches 9 bases. V lost 3 bases, J lost 6 bases, and 4 bases stayed unmatched. Looked up from germline, CDR1 is SGHRS and CDR2 is YFSETQ. The CDR3 contains 13 residues. The CDR3 protein is CASSWGQGGEQYF. The CDR3 DNA reads TGCGCCAGCAGCTGGGGACAGGGAGGCGAGCAGTACTTC. Full variable domain (remainder filled in from reference TRBV5-1 and TRBJ2-7): KAGVTQTPRYLIKTRGQQVTLSCSPISGHRSVSWYQQTPGQGLQFLFEYFSETQRNKGNFPGRFSGRQFSNSRSEMNVSTLELGDSALYLCASSWGQGGEQYFGPGTRLTVT.

The V gene is TRBV28, the J gene TRBJ2-7, with unresolved D. The V gene's germline CDR1 is MDHEN and CDR2 SYDVKM. Trimming pared 5 bases from V and 5 bases from J, leaving 7 bases between. This CDR3 is built from 11 residues. For the CDR3, the DNA is TGTGCCAGCAGTCCAACTCACGAGCAGTACTTC. Amino acids: CASSPTHEQYF. Complete variable domain (other parts from reference TRBV28 and TRBJ2-7): DVKVTQSSRYLVKRTGEKVFLECVQDMDHENMFWYRQDPGLGLRLIYFSYDVKMKEKGDIPEGYSVSREKKERFSLILESASTNQTSMYLCASSPTHEQYFGPGTRLTVT.

The chain carries TRBV5-1 and TRBJ1-2, with D uncertain. This CDR3 is 13 amino acids long. Trimming removed 1 base from V and 4 bases from J, with 8 bases in between. Looked up from germline, CDR1 is SGHRS and CDR2 is YFSETQ. This CDR3 reads CASSLREPYGYTF. The CDR3 DNA is TGCGCCAGCAGCTTGCGGGAGCCCTATGGCTACACCTTC.

V is TRBV5-6 and J is TRBJ2-5; TRBD2 is a possible D gene (5 bases). CDR3 length: 15 amino acids. Germline loops: CDR1 SGHDT, CDR2 YYEEEE. V was pared by 4 bases and J by 1 base, with 14 bases between. The DNA of the CDR3 is TGTGCCAGCAGCAGCGCTTCGCGGGCCCAAGAGACCCAGTACTTC. It translates to CASSSASRAQETQYF.

The gene calls are TRBV7-3 and TRBJ2-1; D perhaps matches TRBD2 (5 bases). This CDR3 has 17 residues. Trimming stripped 2 bases from V and 0 bases from J, with 14 bases between. Germline V CDR1 and CDR2: SGHTA, FQGTGA. The CDR3 protein is CASSLLGVGSSYNEQFF. Written as DNA, the CDR3 is TGTGCCAGCAGCTTACTCGGAGTAGGGAGCTCCTACAATGAGCAGTTCTTC. The full variable domain, its missing parts supplied by reference TRBV7-3 and TRBJ2-1, is GAGVSQTPSNKVTEKGKYVELRCDPISGHTALYWYRQSLGQGPEFLIYFQGTGAADDSGLPNDRFFAVRPEGSVSTLKIQRTERGDSAVYLCASSLLGVGSSYNEQFFGPGTRLTVL.

This chain joins TRBV14 and TRBJ2-3; 10 bases align to TRBD2. Germline V gene sequence: CDR1 SGHDN, CDR2 FVKESK. The CDR3 extends over 14 amino acids. Trimming took 2 bases from V and 6 from J; bases not matched to a gene: 2. CDR3 DNA sequence: TGTGCCAGCAGCCAATATAGCGGGAGGGATACGCAGTATTTT. It codes for CASSQYSGRDTQYF.

The chain carries TRBV24-1 and TRBJ2-1, with 9 bases matching TRBD2. The junction had 7 bases not matched to a gene; V was cut back by 7 bases and J by 4 bases. The CDR3 has 15 amino acids. Germline V CDR1 and CDR2: KGHDR, SFDVKD. The CDR3 nucleotides are TGTGCCACCAGGCCTAGCGGGATTGGGTACAATGAGCAGTTCTTC. Amino acids: CATRPSGIGYNEQFF.

This sequence joins TRBV7-8 and TRBJ2-7; 9 positions agree with TRBD1. This CDR3 is built from 18 residues. Losses at the gene ends were 1 base for V and 0 bases for J; bases not matched to a gene: 10. The germline V gene has CDR1 SGHVS and CDR2 FQNEAQ. The DNA for the CDR3 is TGTGCCAGCAGCTTAGGGGACAGGGCCCAAATTCGCTCCTACGAGCAGTACTTC. Protein sequence: CASSLGDRAQIRSYEQYF. Full variable domain (rest looked up from reference TRBV7-8 and TRBJ2-7): GAGVSQSPRYKVAKRGQDVALRCDPISGHVSLFWYQQALGQGPEFLTYFQNEAQLDKSGLPSDRFFAERPEGSVSTLKIQRTQQEDSAVYLCASSLGDRAQIRSYEQYFGPGTRLTVT.

The CDR3 spells CASSPLAGSGNTIYF. The CDR3 DNA sequence: TGTGCCAGCTCACCACTGGCAGGGTCTGGAAACACCATATATTTT. The genes are TRBV18 and TRBJ1-3, with a tentative D call TRBD1 (5 bases). Germline CDR1 KGHSH, CDR2 LQKENI. The CDR3 covers 15 residues. With 1 base removed from V and 1 base from J, the gap between germline ends came to 8 bases. The full variable domain, completed using reference TRBV18 and TRBJ1-3, is NAGVMQNPRHLVRRRGQEARLRCSPMKGHSHVYWYRQLPEEGLKFMVYLQKENIIDESGMPKERFSAEFPKEGPSILRIQQVVRGDSAAYFCASSPLAGSGNTIYFGEGSWLTVV.

The chain combines TRBV7-2 with TRBJ1-2, with 8 bases that match TRBD1. Trimming removed 5 bases from V and 3 bases from J; junction bases left unmatched: 11. The CDR3 extends over 16 amino acids. The germline V gene has CDR1 SGHTA and CDR2 FQGNSA. CDR3 DNA sequence: TGTGCCAGCAGCCCCCCAGGGGGCAGGGGAGACTATGGCTACACCTTC. Its protein product is CASSPPGGRGDYGYTF.

V and J are TRBV7-2 and TRBJ1-2; 8 positions agree with TRBD1. V shed 3 bases and J 4 bases; nucleotides not matched to a gene: 4. CDR1 and CDR2 (germline): SGHTA, FQGNSA. The CDR3 length is 14 residues. The CDR3, as DNA: TGTGCCAGCAGCTTCTCGGACAGGGCCTATGGCTACACCTTC. It yields the protein CASSFSDRAYGYTF. The whole variable domain, filled in from reference TRBV7-2 and TRBJ1-2, reads GAGVSQSPSNKVTEKGKDVELRCDPISGHTALYWYRQSLGQGLEFLIYFQGNSAPDKSGLPSDRFSAERTGGSVSTLTIQRTQQEDSAVYLCASSFSDRAYGYTFGSGTRLTVV.

This chain links TRBV7-2 with TRBJ2-1; 13 positions match TRBD2. From germline, CDR1 is SGHTA and CDR2 FQGNSA. V dropped 5 bases and J dropped 5; count of bases not matched to a gene: 6. This CDR3 is 16 amino acids long. The CDR3 spells CASSPRLAGGHNEQFF. The CDR3 nucleotides are TGTGCCAGCAGCCCTCGACTAGCGGGAGGACACAATGAGCAGTTCTTC.

This clone appeared a few times. This sequence joins TRBV14 and TRBJ1-2, with D perhaps matching TRBD1 (6 bases). Per the germline V gene, CDR1 is SGHDN and CDR2 is FVKESK. Trimming shortened V by 1 base and J by 4 bases, and 10 bases separated the two germline ends. The CDR3 loop spans 14 amino acids. In DNA form, the CDR3 reads TGTGCCAGCAGCCAAGGAAGGGGGGGCTATGGCTACACCTTC. Translation: CASSQGRGGYGYTF.

The chain links TRBV28 to TRBJ2-4; TRBD2 matches at 11 bases. The CDR3 is made up of 16 amino acids. Germline loops: CDR1 MDHEN, CDR2 SYDVKM. V gave up 5 bases and J gave up 4 bases; unmatched junction bases: 7. The CDR3 reads CASSPGGTSGKNIQYF. CDR3 nucleotides: TGTGCCAGCAGTCCAGGCGGGACTAGCGGAAAAAACATTCAGTACTTC. Full variable domain (rest looked up from reference TRBV28 and TRBJ2-4): DVKVTQSSRYLVKRTGEKVFLECVQDMDHENMFWYRQDPGLGLRLIYFSYDVKMKEKGDIPEGYSVSREKKERFSLILESASTNQTSMYLCASSPGGTSGKNIQYFGAGTRLSVL.

V usage is TRBV18 and J usage is TRBJ2-7; 9 nucleotides match TRBD1. Germline V gives CDR1 KGHSH, CDR2 LQKENI. V lost 6 bases, J lost 4 bases, and 7 bases stayed unmatched. The CDR3 runs to 14 residues. The CDR3 here is CASSRTGGEYEQYF. Written as DNA, the CDR3 is TGTGCCAGCTCCCGAACAGGGGGCGAATACGAGCAGTACTTC.

Details on this clone: Other DNA sequences in the same sample also yield this CDR3. This chain links TRBV9 with TRBJ1-1; perhaps TRBD1 as D (5 bases). The CDR3 covers 14 residues. V was trimmed by 0 bases and J by 1 base, leaving 7 bases between them. In germline, CDR1 is SGDLS, CDR2 YYNGEE. The CDR3 nucleotides read TGTGCCAGCAGCGTAGACAGGTGGAACACTGAAGCTTTCTTT. It encodes CASSVDRWNTEAFF. Filled out from reference TRBV9 and TRBJ1-1, the complete variable domain reads DSGVTQTPKHLITATGQRVTLRCSPRSGDLSVYWYQQSLDQGLQFLIQYYNGEERAKGNILERFSAQQFPDLHSELNLSSLELGDSALYFCASSVDRWNTEAFFGQGTRLTVV.

This rearrangement joins TRBV28 to TRBJ1-2; 10 positions agree with TRBD1. CDR1 and CDR2 (germline): MDHEN, SYDVKM. The CDR3 runs 16 residues. The trim removed 7 bases at V and 2 bases at J, leaving 10 bases unmatched. DNA for the CDR3: TGTGCCAGCATCGACAGGGGGCTGGATCAGAACTATGGCTACACCTTC. It is translated as CASIDRGLDQNYGYTF.

The chain carries TRBV28 and TRBJ2-3; 7 positions agree with TRBD1. The CDR3 is 13 amino acids. The germline V gene encodes CDR1 MDHEN and CDR2 SYDVKM. J gave up 0 bases and V 10 bases, and 4 bases lay outside the gene matches. CDR3 nucleotides: TGTGCCACCCGACAGGGTAGCACAGATACGCAGTATTTT. The encoded protein is CATRQGSTDTQYF.

The gene calls are TRBV7-8 and TRBJ1-2; no definite D call. CDR3 length: 13 residues. The V gene lost 5 bases and the J gene lost 2 bases, with 9 bases spanning the gap. Germline V gene data show CDR1 as SGHVS and CDR2 as FQNEAQ. The CDR3 protein is CASSTRINYGYTF. The CDR3, as DNA: TGTGCCAGCAGCACACGAATCAACTATGGCTACACCTTC.